The 27 T cell receptor beta chains listed next were all sequenced from one sample in a study of blood T cell repertoires in COVID-19. The data were produced by immunoSEQ multiplex PCR, yet TCRdb's version contains in-frame clones alone and is incomplete. The sample holds 300,000 or so clones, about 89% seen once. The specimen sequenced was peripheral blood. The receptors were gathered from a man aged 18 to 35 who had recovered from COVID-19.

The chain carries TRBV6-5 and TRBJ1-1, with no clear D. This CDR3 is 16 amino acids long. The germline CDR1 and CDR2 sequences are MNHEY and SVGAGI. V gave up 2 bases and J gave up 0 bases, with 13 bases separating them. The CDR3 nucleotides read TGTGCCAGCAGTTACGGAACAGAGCTTATGAACACTGAAGCTTTCTTT. It codes for CASSYGTELMNTEAFF.

The V and J genes are TRBV7-9 and TRBJ2-3; 7 bases align to TRBD2. CDR3 length: 14 amino acids. Germline CDR1 is SEHNR and CDR2 is FQNEAQ (reference sequence). V was pared by 11 bases and J by 3 bases, with 11 bases of the junction left unmatched. The CDR3 here is CAGRAGALTDTQYF. CDR3 bases: TGTGCCGGAAGGGCGGGAGCATTAACAGATACGCAGTATTTT.

The chain uses TRBV7-8 and TRBJ2-3; TRBD2 agrees at 9 bases. Germline CDR1 reads SGHVS; CDR2 reads FQNEAQ. V trimming: 2 bases; J trimming: 3 bases; junction bases outside the gene matches: 6. This CDR3 comprises 16 residues. Here the CDR3 reads CASSLRAGGGTDTQYF. As DNA, the CDR3 is TGTGCCAGCAGCTTACGAGCGGGAGGTGGAACAGATACGCAGTATTTT.

This clone was observed a single time. This sequence joins TRBV3-1 (or the pseudogene TRBV3-2) and TRBJ1-1, with D maybe TRBD1 (5 bases). This CDR3 has 16 amino acids. The germline V gene encodes CDR1 LGHDT and CDR2 YNNKEL (reference sequence). Trimming took 4 bases from V and 4 from J, leaving 19 bases between them. CDR3 loop: CASSLTGEGRSTEAFF. CDR3 DNA sequence: TGTGCCAGCAGCCTTACGGGGGAGGGTCGGAGCACTGAAGCTTTCTTT.

The V call is TRBV6-2 or TRBV6-3, the J call TRBJ2-2; TRBD2 matches at 7 bases. The V gene end was trimmed by 4 bases and the J gene end by 1 base; junction bases not matched to a gene: 3. This CDR3 contains 15 residues. CDR1 and CDR2 (germline): MNHEY, SVGEGT. CDR3 in amino acids: CASSSGTKNTGELFF. The CDR3, as DNA: TGTGCCAGCAGTTCCGGGACTAAGAACACCGGGGAGCTGTTTTTT.

This clone is a singleton in its sample. The CDR3 DNA reads TGCGCCAGCAGCCTAAACAGGGTGGGGAACACCGGGGAGCTGTTTTTT. Amino acid sequence: CASSLNRVGNTGELFF. The chain links TRBV4-1 to TRBJ2-2; a possible D gene is TRBD1 (6 bases). The CDR3 has 16 amino acids. Trimming removed 4 bases from V and 1 base from J, with 13 bases in between. Germline CDR1 MGHRA, CDR2 YSYEKL.

This chain uses TRBV7-2 with TRBJ1-1; no clear D. The CDR3 is 13 amino acids. Per the germline V gene, CDR1 is SGHTA and CDR2 is FQGNSA. V lost 2 bases and J 1 base, leaving 5 bases between the germline ends. The DNA for the CDR3 is TGTGCCAGCAGCTTATTAGCGAACACTGAAGCTTTCTTT. Translation: CASSLLANTEAFF. The full variable domain, in which reference TRBV7-2 and TRBJ1-1 provide the parts outside the CDR3, is GAGVSQSPSNKVTEKGKDVELRCDPISGHTALYWYRQSLGQGLEFLIYFQGNSAPDKSGLPSDRFSAERTGGSVSTLTIQRTQQEDSAVYLCASSLLANTEAFFGQGTRLTVV.

The CDR3 is CATRQGGETQYF. CDR3 sequence (DNA): TGTGCCACCCGACAGGGGGGAGAGACCCAGTACTTC. The genes are TRBV19 and TRBJ2-5, with 9 bases that match TRBD1. V gave up 10 bases and J gave up 4 bases; unmatched junction bases: 4. The CDR3 extends over 12 amino acids. The germline V gene encodes CDR1 LNHDA and CDR2 SQIVND (reference sequence).

This clone was seen a single time. The rearrangement uses TRBV5-8 and TRBJ2-3; 8 bases line up with TRBD2. CDR3 length: 16 residues. From germline, CDR1 is SGHTS and CDR2 YDEGEE. The junction had 11 bases not matched to a gene; V was cut back by 4 bases and J by 4 bases. In DNA form, the CDR3 reads TGTGCCAGCAGCGCAAACGCAGCGGGGGTCCCAGATACGCAGTATTTT. Amino acids: CASSANAAGVPDTQYF.

The CDR3 here is CATSRATGPTNEKLFF. The CDR3 nucleotides are TGTGCCACCAGCAGAGCCACAGGGCCAACTAATGAAAAACTGTTTTTT. The rearrangement joins TRBV15 to TRBJ1-4, with D perhaps TRBD1 (6 bases). The length of the CDR3 is 16 residues. V was pared by 1 base and J by 0 bases, with 9 bases between. The germline V gene has CDR1 LNHNV and CDR2 YYDKDF (reference sequence).

In nucleotides, the CDR3 is TGCGCCAGCAGCCAAGATTCCATTCAAAGGAGCTCCTACGAGCAGTACTTC. This sequence encodes CASSQDSIQRSSYEQYF. The genes are TRBV4-3 and TRBJ2-7; unclear D gene. The CDR3 is 17 residues long. Germline CDR1 LGHNA, CDR2 YSLEER. Trimming left V 0 bases short and J 0 bases short, with 15 bases between.

V and J are TRBV2 and TRBJ2-4; TRBD1 agrees at 9 bases. Germline V CDR1 and CDR2: SNHLY, FYNNEI. The ends lost 4 bases at V and 7 bases at J; junction bases unmatched: 8. This CDR3 is built from 15 residues. The CDR3 DNA reads as TGTGCCAGCAGTGGGTTACAGGGGGCAGGGAACATTCAGTACTTC. It encodes CASSGLQGAGNIQYF.

The chain combines TRBV27 with TRBJ1-2; D gene ambiguous. This CDR3 is 14 amino acids long. V lost 3 bases to trimming and J lost 4 bases, with 12 bases between them. The germline V gene encodes CDR1 MNHEY and CDR2 SMNVEV (reference sequence). CDR3 residues: CASSFGASGYGYTF. CDR3 nucleotides: TGTGCCAGCAGTTTCGGCGCTAGCGGCTATGGCTACACCTTC.

The V call is TRBV5-1, the J call TRBJ2-7; TRBD2 aligns across 10 bases. This CDR3 is 16 amino acids long. Trimming at V came to 2 bases and at J to 2 bases, leaving 7 bases not matched to a gene. In germline, CDR1 is SGHRS, CDR2 YFSETQ. Written as DNA, the CDR3 is TGCGCCAGCAGCTTAGGAACAGCGGGGGGGCCCTACGAGCAGTACTTC. It specifies CASSLGTAGGPYEQYF.

The chain carries TRBV30 and TRBJ2-7; 8 nucleotides align to TRBD1. This CDR3 is built from 14 residues. V was pared by 3 bases and J by 7 bases, with 11 bases of the junction left unmatched. Germline V gene sequence: CDR1 GTSNPN, CDR2 SVGIG (reference sequence). CDR3 in amino acids: CAWSTNRQGFEQYF. DNA of the CDR3: TGTGCCTGGAGCACCAACCGACAGGGGTTTGAGCAGTACTTC.

V and J are TRBV9 and TRBJ2-2; D remains ambiguous. Germline V lookup: CDR1 SGDLS, CDR2 YYNGEE. The V and J ends lost 4 bases and 6 bases respectively, with 16 bases between them. The CDR3 consists of 15 residues. The CDR3 is CASSPVLRSPGELFF. For the CDR3, the DNA is TGTGCCAGCAGCCCCGTTTTAAGAAGCCCCGGGGAGCTGTTTTTT.

The CDR3, as DNA: TGTGCCATCACCCGGGACAGGCTAACGGAGGGCAATCAGCCCCAGCATTTT. Its protein is CAITRDRLTEGNQPQHF. The chain has TRBV10-3 and TRBJ1-5, with 8 bases aligning to TRBD1. CDR1 is ENHRY and CDR2 is SYGVKD in the germline V gene. V trimming: 7 bases; J trimming: 2 bases; junction bases outside the gene matches: 13. This CDR3 has 17 amino acids.

A word on this clone: Relative to the germline gene, one junction end is altered; a read error may explain this. This chain uses TRBV30 with TRBJ1-5; no definite D call. The CDR3 is 12 residues long. Per the germline V gene, CDR1 is GTSNPN and CDR2 is SVGIG (reference sequence). In nucleotides, the CDR3 is TGTGCCTTGAGTGGAGGCAATCAGCCCCAGCATTTT. This codes for CALSGGNQPQHF. Drawing the rest from reference TRBV30 and TRBJ1-5, the complete variable domain is SQTIHQWPATLVQPVGSPLSLECTVEGTSNPNLYWYRQAAGRGLQLLFYSVGIGQISSEVPQNLSASRPQDRQFILSSKKLLLSDSGFYLCALSGGNQPQHFGDGTRLSIL.

The J gene is TRBJ2-5, the V gene TRBV7-8; D uncertain. CDR1 and CDR2 (germline): SGHVS, FQNEAQ. Trimming removed 5 bases from V and 3 bases from J, with 13 bases in between. This CDR3 is built from 14 residues. This CDR3 is CASSPRVGKETQYF. DNA of the CDR3: TGTGCCAGCAGCCCCCGGGTAGGAAAAGAGACCCAGTACTTC.

This clone was observed once. In nucleotides, the CDR3 is TGTGCCAGCAGCCACAGTGGGACAAGAAATTCCTACGAGCAGTACTTC. This gives the protein CASSHSGTRNSYEQYF. The rearrangement uses TRBV9 and TRBJ2-7; TRBD1 is a possible D gene (6 bases). The CDR3 loop spans 16 amino acids. Trimming shortened V by 4 bases and J by 1 base, and 18 bases separated the two germline ends. Germline values: CDR1 SGDLS, CDR2 YYNGEE.

V gene TRBV5-4 combines with J gene TRBJ1-1; D is ambiguous. Germline CDR1 and CDR2: SGHNT and YYREEE (reference sequence). The CDR3 spans 15 residues. Between the trimmed V and J ends, which lost 0 bases and 2 bases, there was a span of 11 bases. The CDR3 loop reads CASSLDGLFNTEAFF. In DNA, the CDR3 is TGTGCCAGCAGCTTGGACGGACTGTTTAACACTGAAGCTTTCTTT.

Remarks on this clone: A junction boundary mismatches the germline segment, possibly from a read error. The rearrangement links TRBV6-5 to TRBJ1-2; TRBD1 matches 7 bases. The germline CDR1 and CDR2 sequences are MNHEY and SVGAGI. This CDR3 is 13 amino acids long. The CDR3 sequence: CASRATSTLDRHF. CDR3 sequence (DNA): TGTGCCAGCAGGGCCACGTCTACTCTGGACAGGCACTTC.

The chain uses TRBV7-9 and TRBJ1-3, with D perhaps TRBD1 (6 bases). Germline assignment: CDR1 SEHNR and CDR2 FQNEAQ (reference sequence). Trimming removed 2 bases at V and 1 base at J, with 12 bases between. There are 16 residues in the CDR3. The chain's CDR3 is CASSLQGMRSGNTIYF. DNA of the CDR3: TGTGCCAGCAGCTTACAGGGGATGAGATCTGGAAACACCATATATTTT.

The chain links TRBV9 to TRBJ1-1; D not certain. V was pared by 4 bases and J by 0 bases, with 7 bases between. Germline V CDR1 and CDR2: SGDLS, YYNGEE. This CDR3 contains 13 residues. CDR3 loop: CASSRGLNTEAFF. CDR3 sequence (DNA): TGTGCCAGCAGCCGAGGGTTGAACACTGAAGCTTTCTTT.

The genes are TRBV3-1 (or the pseudogene TRBV3-2) and TRBJ1-2; 10 bases line up with TRBD1. The CDR3 has 16 amino acids. The V segment lost 7 bases and the J segment 0 bases; nucleotides outside the gene matches: 8. Germline V gene data show CDR1 as LGHDT and CDR2 as YNNKEL (reference sequence). Here the CDR3 reads CASTTTDRGPNYGYTF. The CDR3 bases are TGTGCCAGCACAACCACAGACAGGGGGCCTAACTATGGCTACACCTTC.

The genes are TRBV20-1 and TRBJ2-7; a possible D gene is TRBD1 (6 bases). CDR3 length: 13 residues. Trimming took off 3 bases at V and 5 bases at J, with 14 bases between the two ends. The germline gives CDR1 DFQATT, CDR2 SNEGSKA (reference sequence). The CDR3 DNA follows: TGCAGTGCTAGTTTCGGCAGGGGAAACGAGCAGTACTTC. As protein: CSASFGRGNEQYF.

This sequence joins TRBV5-1 and TRBJ2-7, with 12 bases identical to TRBD1. The V and J ends lost 4 bases and 6 bases, in that order; junction bases with no gene match: 5. The CDR3 runs to 14 residues. Germline CDR1 reads SGHRS; CDR2 reads YFSETQ. CDR3 coding DNA: TGCGCCAGCAGCACGGGACAGGGGGCACTCGAGCAGTACTTC. As protein: CASSTGQGALEQYF.